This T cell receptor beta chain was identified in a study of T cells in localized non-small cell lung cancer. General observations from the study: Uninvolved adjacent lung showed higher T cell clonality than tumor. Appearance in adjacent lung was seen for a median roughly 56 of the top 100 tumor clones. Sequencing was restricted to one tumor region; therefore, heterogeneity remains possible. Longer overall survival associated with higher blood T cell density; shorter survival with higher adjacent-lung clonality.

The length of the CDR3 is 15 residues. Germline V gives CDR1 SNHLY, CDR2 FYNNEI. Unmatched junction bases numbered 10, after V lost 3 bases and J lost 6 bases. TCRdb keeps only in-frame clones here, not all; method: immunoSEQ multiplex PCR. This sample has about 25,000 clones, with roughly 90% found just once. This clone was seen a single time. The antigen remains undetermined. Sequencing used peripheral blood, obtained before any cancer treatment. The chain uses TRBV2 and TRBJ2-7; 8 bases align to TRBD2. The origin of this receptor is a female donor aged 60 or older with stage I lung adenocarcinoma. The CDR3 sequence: CASSEPGLASFEQYF. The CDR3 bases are TGTGCCAGCAGTGAGCCCGGACTAGCTTCGTTCGAGCAGTACTTC.